This T cell receptor beta chain comes out of a study of T-cell reconstitution after alpha-beta-depleted transplantation in children. Study results and limitations: Reports say that about two months after transplant, the alpha-beta T cells came out of several hundred graft clones that had expanded. From newly produced T cells came most of the T-cell counts and diversity one year after transplant. TCRbeta diversity was high at day 60 in some patients (a result of surviving recipient T cells and thymic progenitors).

As for this clonotype: Its specificity is unknown.

As it was prepared, the TCRbeta library received unique molecular identifiers. Via MiXCR, TCRdb re-called the PCR reads, giving one row per CDR3 protein. The repertoire holds more than 200,000 distinct CDR3 sequences, with roughly 23% as singletons. The length of the CDR3 is 14 residues. Germline CDR1 reads SGDLS; CDR2 reads YYNGEE. Trimming cost V 3 bases and J 4 bases, with 12 bases left between them. This rearrangement joins TRBV9 to TRBJ2-3; D is uncertain. The receptor's source is a girl aged 2 to 10 with Fanconi anemia, due to receive a stem cell transplant. The material sequenced was PBMCs, taken before TCRalphabeta/CD19-depleted stem cell transplant. The CDR3 spells CASSAASFSDTQYF. The CDR3 coding sequence is TGTGCCAGCAGCGCCGCTAGTTTTTCAGATACGCAGTATTTT. The complete variable domain, with remaining parts taken from reference TRBV9 and TRBJ2-3, reads DSGVTQTPKHLITATGQRVTLRCSPRSGDLSVYWYQQSLDQGLQFLIQYYNGEERAKGNILERFSAQQFPDLHSELNLSSLELGDSALYFCASSAASFSDTQYFGPGTRLTVL.